This TCR beta chain was recovered during a study of Ad26.COV2.S vaccination and SARS-CoV-2 variants. Study information: Recipients of Ad26.COV2.S got it intramuscularly, once or twice 56 days apart. Study-wide results and caveats: Vaccine recipients showed a spike-specific TCR breadth that was higher than in placebo recipients.

J was trimmed by 4 bases and V by 1 base; bases with no gene match: 4. Germline V gene sequence: CDR1 MDHEN, CDR2 SYDVKM. The CDR3 spans 15 residues. With regard to this clone: The antigen remains unidentified.

Assay used: immunoSEQ multiplex PCR; TCRdb lists only in-frame clones, some missing. This sample has approximately 240,000 clones, with roughly 90% found just once. Noted treatment: some 20 received Ad26.COV2.S at low or high dose, single or two shots; five or six received placebo; per-sample allocation not given. Vaccine and placebo recipients were sampled on day 63 after the first injection. Whoever gave the sample was an adult aged 18-55 years in Boston. The sample in question was peripheral blood, obtained in a trial of Ad26.COV2.S vaccine versus placebo. The chain carries TRBV28 and TRBJ1-2; TRBD1 matches at 9 bases. This TCR was recovered from a person aged 18 to 65 who received the Ad26.COV2.S COVID-19 vaccine or a placebo. The CDR3 spells CASSLSGQGTYGYTF. The CDR3 nucleotides read TGTGCCAGCAGTTTATCAGGACAGGGGACCTATGGCTACACCTTC.